These T cell receptor beta chains were read from a single sample in a study of blood T cell repertoires in COVID-19. Method: immunoSEQ multiplex PCR; TCRdb's copy keeps in-frame clones and lacks some. The data contain about 98,000 clones, around 82% of them singletons. The sample comprised peripheral blood. The receptors come from a man aged 65 to 79 with active or convalescent COVID-19. CDR3s include the opening cysteine and the closing phenylalanine or tryptophan. Fields, in order: V gene, clone size, J gene, CDR3 length, D gene, CDR3 DNA, CDR3 protein. D genes are given only for firm matches. Clone sizes are given selectively: once, few, many, or a class where the clone is expanded.

TRBV9,once,TRBJ2-3,12,TRBD1,TGTGCCAGCAGCCAGGGGGCAGGAACGCAGTATTTT,CASSQGAGTQYF
TRBV4-1,NA,TRBJ1-1,14,TRBD1,TGCGCCAGCAGCGTCGGACAGGGGTACACTGAAGCTTTCTTT,CASSVGQGYTEAFF
TRBV5-1,few,TRBJ2-7,14,NA,TGCGCCAGCCGGACGGGATTCTCGGGGTACGAGCAGTACTTC,CASRTGFSGYEQYF
TRBV4-2,NA,TRBJ2-7,17,NA,TGTGCCAGCAGCCAAGATTTGGGGCCGTCGGGCTCCTACGAGCAGTACTTC,CASSQDLGPSGSYEQYF
TRBV4-2,NA,TRBJ1-5,18,NA,TGTGCCAGCAGCCAAGGGGAAGTCTGGACAGCCACTAATCAGCCCCAGCATTTT,CASSQGEVWTATNQPQHF
TRBV30,NA,TRBJ1-1,14,NA,TGTGCCTGGACTAGCGCGGTAATGAACACTGAAGCTTTCTTT,CAWTSAVMNTEAFF
TRBV7-6,NA,TRBJ2-3,12,NA,TGTGCCAGCAGCTTAAGAGAAGATACGCAGTATTTT,CASSLREDTQYF
TRBV4-1,few,TRBJ2-5,13,NA,TGCGCCAGCAGCCAATACCAGCGGGAGACCCAGTACTTC,CASSQYQRETQYF
TRBV5-5,NA,TRBJ1-5,13,NA,TGTGCCAGCAGCGGCAACAGGGATCAGCCCCAGCATTTT,CASSGNRDQPQHF
TRBV18,NA,TRBJ2-7,14,NA,TGTGCCAGCTCACCCGCTCGGGGCTCCTACGAGCAGTACTTC,CASSPARGSYEQYF
TRBV7-2,NA,TRBJ1-4,16,TRBD1,TGTGCCAGCAGCTTAGACAGGGGTTCAAGGGGAGAAAAACTGTTTTTT,CASSLDRGSRGEKLFF
TRBV18,NA,TRBJ1-1,13,NA,TGTGCCAGCTCGGGACTTATGAACACTGAAGCTTTCTTT,CASSGLMNTEAFF
TRBV7-6,few,TRBJ1-5,15,TRBD1,TGTGCCAGCAGCTTAGGGGGACAGGGAGGGCAGCCCCAGCATTTT,CASSLGGQGGQPQHF
TRBV6-5,few,TRBJ2-7,15,TRBD1,TGTGCCAGCAGTTACTCGACGGCAGGGGGTTACGAGCAGTACTTC,CASSYSTAGGYEQYF
TRBV9,NA,TRBJ2-2,17,TRBD1,TGTGCCAGCAGCGTCTCCACCGGGACAGGGGGTAACGGGGAGCTGTTTTTT,CASSVSTGTGGNGELFF
TRBV5-1,once,TRBJ2-1,15,TRBD1,TGCGCCAGCAGCTCGGGGGGACAGGGCTGGAATGAGCAGTTCTTC,CASSSGGQGWNEQFF
TRBV6-5,NA,TRBJ2-5,15,TRBD2,TGTGCCAGCAGCCGTAGCGGGGGGTCTCAAGAGACCCAGTACTTC,CASSRSGGSQETQYF
TRBV11-3,few,TRBJ2-5,13,NA,TGTGCCAGCAGCAGGGGCTTGGAAGAGACCCAGTACTTC,CASSRGLEETQYF
TRBV11-3,NA,TRBJ2-7,14,NA,TGTGCCAGCAGCTTAGTCCGGACACTCACCGAGCAGTACTTC,CASSLVRTLTEQYF
TRBV5-1,few,TRBJ1-2,13,NA,TGCGCCAGCAGCTTAGGAGACGGAAGTGGCTACACCTTC,CASSLGDGSGYTF
TRBV19,NA,TRBJ1-5,15,TRBD1,TGTGCCAGTAGTATCGGACAGGGAGGTAGTCAGCCCCAGCATTTT,CASSIGQGGSQPQHF
TRBV7-9,NA,TRBJ1-2,13,NA,TGTGCCAGCACCCTCCGGGACAATTATGGCTACACCTTC,CASTLRDNYGYTF
TRBV4-1,NA,TRBJ2-2,18,TRBD2,TGCGCCAGCAGCCAAGATTTGGCTAGCGGGGCGAACACCGGGGAGCTGTTTTTT,CASSQDLASGANTGELFF
TRBV4-2,NA,TRBJ2-1,15,TRBD1,TGTGCCAGCAGCCAAGTGACAGGGGGCCTCAATGAGCAGTTCTTC,CASSQVTGGLNEQFF
TRBV6-5,NA,TRBJ1-1,13,NA,TGTGCCAGCAGGAACCAGGAGAACACTGAAGCTTTCTTT,CASRNQENTEAFF
TRBV5-1,NA,TRBJ1-1,16,NA,TGCGCCAGCAGCCCGACCATCCAGGGCAGGAACACTGAAGCTTTCTTT,CASSPTIQGRNTEAFF
TRBV11-2,NA,TRBJ1-5,16,NA,TGTGCCAGCAGCTTACTCCCTGGGAGGGACAATCAGCCCCAGCATTTT,CASSLLPGRDNQPQHF
TRBV9,few,TRBJ2-5,15,TRBD1,TGTGCCAGCAGCGTAGACGGGACAGCAGCAGAGACCCAGTACTTC,CASSVDGTAAETQYF
TRBV30,NA,TRBJ1-3,11,TRBD1,TGTGCCTGGGGGGGACAGAACACCATATATTTT,CAWGGQNTIYF
TRBV3-1/TRBV3-2,few,TRBJ2-7,15,TRBD1,TGTGCCAGCAGCCAAGATCGACAGGGGGCCCACGAGCAGTACTTC,CASSQDRQGAHEQYF
TRBV9,NA,TRBJ2-3,13,NA,TGTGCCAGCAGCCCACAATCCCCAGGTACGCAGTATTTT,CASSPQSPGTQYF
TRBV15,NA,TRBJ1-2,13,TRBD1,TGTGCCACCAGCGCAGGGGGCGCGTTTGGCTACACCTTC,CATSAGGAFGYTF
TRBV19,NA,TRBJ2-7,15,TRBD1,TGTGCCAGTAGTCGACGACAGGGGTCTCCCTACGAGCAGTACTTC,CASSRRQGSPYEQYF
TRBV29-1,NA,TRBJ2-5,12,TRBD1,TGCAGCGTTTCTACAGGGGTAGAGACCCAGTACTTC,CSVSTGVETQYF
TRBV7-9,NA,TRBJ2-1,16,TRBD2,TGTGCCAGCAGCTCGGGACTAGCGGGGGGGTCTGGTGAGCAGTTCTTC,CASSSGLAGGSGEQFF
TRBV18,NA,TRBJ2-1,16,TRBD2,TGTGCCAGCTCACCGACGAGCGGGGGGACCTACAATGAGCAGTTCTTC,CASSPTSGGTYNEQFF
TRBV5-6,NA,TRBJ2-1,16,TRBD2,TGTGCCAGCAGCCCCCCCGGGGGCGGGGGGGGCAATGAGCAGTTCTTC,CASSPPGGGGGNEQFF
TRBV6-6,few,TRBJ1-1,12,NA,TGTGCCAGCAGACCCCGGGACACTGAAGCTTTCTTT,CASRPRDTEAFF
TRBV11-3,many,TRBJ1-1,13,TRBD1,TGTGCCAGCAGCCGCCGGGACAGGGTTTCGGCTTTCTTT,CASSRRDRVSAFF
TRBV13,NA,TRBJ1-1,14,NA,TGTGCCAGCAGCTTAGGGGGCAGGGGCACTGAAGCTTTCTTT,CASSLGGRGTEAFF
TRBV18,NA,TRBJ1-2,17,TRBD1,TGTGCCAGCTCACCGGGACTACAAACAGGGGGCGCAAAAGGCTACACCTTC,CASSPGLQTGGAKGYTF
TRBV21-1,NA,TRBJ2-7,16,NA,TGTGCCAGCAGCAAACTCAAAGGAGGGAGATCCTACGAGCAGTACTTC,CASSKLKGGRSYEQYF
TRBV5-1,NA,TRBJ2-1,17,TRBD1,TGCGCCAGCAGCACTCACCCCGGGACAGGATTGCAAAATGAGCAGTTCTTC,CASSTHPGTGLQNEQFF
TRBV27,NA,TRBJ1-1,14,NA,TGTGCCAGCAGTTTCTCAGCGAGGAACACTGAAGCTTTCTTT,CASSFSARNTEAFF
TRBV30,NA,TRBJ1-2,11,NA,TGTGCCTGGGCCGAGAACTATGGCTACACCTTC,CAWAENYGYTF
TRBV20-1,NA,TRBJ1-2,11,NA,TGCAGTGCTCGGGGAGGCTATGGCTACACCTTC,CSARGGYGYTF
TRBV6-5,NA,TRBJ1-3,15,TRBD1,TGTGCCAGCAGCCCCAGGACAGGGGTCGGAAACACCATATATTTT,CASSPRTGVGNTIYF
TRBV11-2,once,TRBJ2-4,15,NA,TGTGCCAGCAGCTCACTATCGGCGGGCGGCGTCATTCAGTACTTC,CASSSLSAGGVIQYF
TRBV6-5,NA,TRBJ1-3,15,NA,TGTGCCAGCAAGGGGGGGTATGGCTCTGGAAACACCATATATTTT,CASKGGYGSGNTIYF
TRBV11-3,NA,TRBJ2-7,13,NA,TGTGCCAGCAGCCCCCGACAGGCTTTAGGGCAGTACTTC,CASSPRQALGQYF
TRBV7-6,NA,TRBJ2-3,15,TRBD2,TGTGCCAGCAGCTCTTTAGCGGGCCGCACAGATACGCAGTATTTT,CASSSLAGRTDTQYF
TRBV3-1/TRBV3-2,NA,TRBJ2-1,17,TRBD2,TGTGCCAGCAGCCTTCTTAACAGCGGGGGGGTTGGGAATGAGCAGTTCTTC,CASSLLNSGGVGNEQFF
TRBV11-2,NA,TRBJ1-1,14,TRBD1,TGTGCCAGCAGCGGTGTCAGGGGGCCCACTGAAGCTTTCTTT,CASSGVRGPTEAFF